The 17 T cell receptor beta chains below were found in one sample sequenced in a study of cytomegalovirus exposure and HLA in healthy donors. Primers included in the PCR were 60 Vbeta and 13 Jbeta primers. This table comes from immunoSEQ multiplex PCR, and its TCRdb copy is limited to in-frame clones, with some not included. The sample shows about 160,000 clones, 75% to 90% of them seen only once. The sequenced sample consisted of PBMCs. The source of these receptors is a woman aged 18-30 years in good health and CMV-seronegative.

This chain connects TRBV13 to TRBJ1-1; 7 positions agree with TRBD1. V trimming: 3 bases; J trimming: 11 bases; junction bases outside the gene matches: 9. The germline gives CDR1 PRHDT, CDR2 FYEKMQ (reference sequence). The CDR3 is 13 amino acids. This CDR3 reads CASSLTDQGDAFF. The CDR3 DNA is TGTGCCAGCAGCTTGACAGATCAGGGGGACGCTTTCTTT.

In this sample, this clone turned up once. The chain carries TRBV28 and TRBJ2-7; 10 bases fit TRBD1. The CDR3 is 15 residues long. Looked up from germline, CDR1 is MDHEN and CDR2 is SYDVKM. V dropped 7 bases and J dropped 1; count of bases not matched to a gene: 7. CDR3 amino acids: CASTFGQGDSYEQYF. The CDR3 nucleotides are TGTGCCAGCACCTTTGGACAGGGGGATTCCTACGAGCAGTACTTC.

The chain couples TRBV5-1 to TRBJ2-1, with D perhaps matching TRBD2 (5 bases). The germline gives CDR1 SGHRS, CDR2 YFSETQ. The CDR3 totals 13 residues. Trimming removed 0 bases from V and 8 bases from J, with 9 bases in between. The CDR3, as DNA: TGCGCCAGCAGCTTGGGGACTTCCCATGAGCAGTTCTTC. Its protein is CASSLGTSHEQFF. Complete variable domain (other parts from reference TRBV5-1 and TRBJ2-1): KAGVTQTPRYLIKTRGQQVTLSCSPISGHRSVSWYQQTPGQGLQFLFEYFSETQRNKGNFPGRFSGRQFSNSRSEMNVSTLELGDSALYLCASSLGTSHEQFFGPGTRLTVL.

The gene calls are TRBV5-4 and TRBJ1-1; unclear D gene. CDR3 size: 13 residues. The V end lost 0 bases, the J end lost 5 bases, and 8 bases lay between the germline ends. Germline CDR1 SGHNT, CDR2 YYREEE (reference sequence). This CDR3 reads CASSLAQATEAFF. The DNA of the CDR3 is TGTGCCAGCAGCTTGGCCCAGGCAACTGAAGCTTTCTTT.

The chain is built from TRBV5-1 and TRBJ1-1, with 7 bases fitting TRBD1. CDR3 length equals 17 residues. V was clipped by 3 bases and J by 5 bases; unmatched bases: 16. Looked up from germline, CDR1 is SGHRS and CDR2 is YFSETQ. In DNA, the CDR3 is TGCGCCAGCAGCTCCGATGCGCGCAGGGGGAGTAGTACTGAAGCTTTCTTT. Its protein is CASSSDARRGSSTEAFF.

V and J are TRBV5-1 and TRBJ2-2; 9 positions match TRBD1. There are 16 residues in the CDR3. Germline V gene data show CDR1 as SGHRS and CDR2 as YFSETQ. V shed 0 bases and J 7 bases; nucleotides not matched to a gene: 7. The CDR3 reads CASSLAGQGIIGELFF. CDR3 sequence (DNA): TGCGCCAGCAGCTTGGCGGGACAGGGTATTATCGGGGAGCTGTTTTTT.

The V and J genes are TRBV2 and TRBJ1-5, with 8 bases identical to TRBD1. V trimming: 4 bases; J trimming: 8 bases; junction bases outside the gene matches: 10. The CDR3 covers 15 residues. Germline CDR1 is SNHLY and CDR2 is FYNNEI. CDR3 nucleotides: TGTGCCAGCAGTGCACAGGGGGGGGCCGGGGAGCCCCAGCATTTT. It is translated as CASSAQGGAGEPQHF.

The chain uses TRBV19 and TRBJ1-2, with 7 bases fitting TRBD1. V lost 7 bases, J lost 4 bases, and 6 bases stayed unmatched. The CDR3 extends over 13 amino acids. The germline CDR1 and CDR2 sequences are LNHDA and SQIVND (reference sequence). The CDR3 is CASTSGQLYGYTF. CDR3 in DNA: TGTGCCAGTACCTCGGGACAGCTCTATGGCTACACCTTC.

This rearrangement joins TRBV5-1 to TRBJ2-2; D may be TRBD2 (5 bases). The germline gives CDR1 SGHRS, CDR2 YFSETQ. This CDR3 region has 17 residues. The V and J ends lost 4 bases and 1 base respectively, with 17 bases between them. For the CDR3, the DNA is TGCGCCAGCAGCCTGCCCGGAGGAGGAATGAACACCGGGGAGCTGTTTTTT. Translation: CASSLPGGGMNTGELFF.

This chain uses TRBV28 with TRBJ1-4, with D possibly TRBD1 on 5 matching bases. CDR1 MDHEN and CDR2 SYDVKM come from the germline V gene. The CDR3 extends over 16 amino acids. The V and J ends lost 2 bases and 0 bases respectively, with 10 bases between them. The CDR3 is CASSLVGHTTNEKLFF. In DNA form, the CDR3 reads TGTGCCAGCAGTTTAGTGGGGCACACAACTAATGAAAAACTGTTTTTT.

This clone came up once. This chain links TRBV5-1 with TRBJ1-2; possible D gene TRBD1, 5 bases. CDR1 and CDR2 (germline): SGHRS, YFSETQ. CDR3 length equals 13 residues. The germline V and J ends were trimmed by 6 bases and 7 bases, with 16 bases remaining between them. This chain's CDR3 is CASTSSVGGGYTF. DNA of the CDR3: TGCGCCAGCACCTCTTCAGTGGGGGGTGGCTACACCTTC.

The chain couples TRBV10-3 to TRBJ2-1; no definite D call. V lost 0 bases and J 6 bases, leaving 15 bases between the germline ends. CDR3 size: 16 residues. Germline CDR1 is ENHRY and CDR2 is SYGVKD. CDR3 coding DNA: TGTGCCATCAGTGAGTCGATATTGGCCAGCGCCAATGAGCAGTTCTTC. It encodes CAISESILASANEQFF.

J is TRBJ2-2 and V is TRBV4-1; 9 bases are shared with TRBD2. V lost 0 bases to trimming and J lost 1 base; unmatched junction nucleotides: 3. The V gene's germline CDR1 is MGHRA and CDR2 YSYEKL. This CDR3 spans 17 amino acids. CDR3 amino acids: CASSQDPSGVNTGELFF. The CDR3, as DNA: TGCGCCAGCAGCCAAGATCCTAGCGGGGTGAACACCGGGGAGCTGTTTTTT.

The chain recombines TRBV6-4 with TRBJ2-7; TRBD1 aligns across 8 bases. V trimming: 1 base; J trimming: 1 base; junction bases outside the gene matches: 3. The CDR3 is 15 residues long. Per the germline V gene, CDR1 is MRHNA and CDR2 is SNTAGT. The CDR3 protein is CASSDCRDRSYEQYF. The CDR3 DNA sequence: TGTGCCAGCAGTGACTGCCGGGACAGGTCCTACGAGCAGTACTTC.

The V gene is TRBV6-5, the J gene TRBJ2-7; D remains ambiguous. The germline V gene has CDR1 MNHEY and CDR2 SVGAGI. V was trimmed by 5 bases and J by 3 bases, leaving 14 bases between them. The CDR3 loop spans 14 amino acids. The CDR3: CASSPTSHSYEQYF. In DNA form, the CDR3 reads TGTGCCAGCAGTCCGACATCTCACAGCTACGAGCAGTACTTC.

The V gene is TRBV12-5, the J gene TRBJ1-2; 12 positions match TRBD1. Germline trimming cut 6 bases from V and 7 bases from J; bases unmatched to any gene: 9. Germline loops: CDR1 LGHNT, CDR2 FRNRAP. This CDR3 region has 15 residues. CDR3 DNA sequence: TGTGCTAGTGGATCCGGTCCGGGACAGGGGGCTGGCTACACCTTC. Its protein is CASGSGPGQGAGYTF.

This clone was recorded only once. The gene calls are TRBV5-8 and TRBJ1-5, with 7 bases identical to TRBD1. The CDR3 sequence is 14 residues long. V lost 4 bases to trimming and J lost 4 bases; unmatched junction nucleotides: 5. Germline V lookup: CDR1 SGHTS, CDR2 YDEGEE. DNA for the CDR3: TGTGCCAGCAGCAGGGGGACAGTTAATCAGCCCCAGCATTTT. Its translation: CASSRGTVNQPQHF.